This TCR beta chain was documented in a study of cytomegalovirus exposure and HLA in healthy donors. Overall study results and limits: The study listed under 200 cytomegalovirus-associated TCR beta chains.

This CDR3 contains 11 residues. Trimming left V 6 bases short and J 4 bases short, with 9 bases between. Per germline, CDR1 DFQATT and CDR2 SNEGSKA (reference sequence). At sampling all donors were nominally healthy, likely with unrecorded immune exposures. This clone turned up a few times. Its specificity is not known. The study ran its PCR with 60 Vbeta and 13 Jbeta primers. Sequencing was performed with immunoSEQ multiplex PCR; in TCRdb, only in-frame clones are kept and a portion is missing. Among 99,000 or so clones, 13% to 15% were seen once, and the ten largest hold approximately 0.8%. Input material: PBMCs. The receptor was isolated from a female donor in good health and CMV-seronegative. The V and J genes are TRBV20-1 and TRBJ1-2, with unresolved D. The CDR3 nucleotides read TGCAGTGCCGGGGATTTCTATGGCTACACCTTC. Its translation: CSAGDFYGYTF.